A single sample is the source of the 5 T cell receptor beta chains below, sequenced in a study of blood T cell repertoires in COVID-19. Assay: immunoSEQ multiplex PCR; the TCRdb copy retains only in-frame clones and omits some. Among approximately 210,000 clones listed, approximately 89% were seen once. The specimen sequenced was peripheral blood. The receptors originated from a woman aged 40 to 55 with acute or convalescent COVID-19.

A few counts support this clone. This chain links TRBV11-2 with TRBJ2-3, with D possibly being TRBD2 (6 bases). CDR1 is SGHAT, CDR2 FQNNGV, per germline. The length of the CDR3 is 16 residues. V lost 5 bases to trimming and J lost 0 bases, with 15 bases between them. The CDR3 reads CASSKAGTRSTDTQYF. The CDR3 bases are TGTGCCAGCAGCAAAGCGGGCACTAGAAGCACAGATACGCAGTATTTT.

V usage is TRBV27 and J usage is TRBJ1-1; weak D call: TRBD1 (6 bases). Germline values: CDR1 MNHEY, CDR2 SMNVEV (reference sequence). V gave up 5 bases and J gave up 10 bases, with 17 bases separating them. The CDR3 totals 13 residues. The CDR3: CASSPGGALLAFF. CDR3 sequence (DNA): TGTGCCAGCAGTCCCGGGGGGGCGCTGCTAGCTTTCTTT.

The genes are TRBV12-3 or TRBV12-4 and TRBJ2-5; perhaps TRBD1 as D (5 bases). V dropped 4 bases and J dropped 7 bases, with 10 bases sitting between them. The CDR3 runs to 12 residues. CDR3: CASSSGFRTQYF. As DNA, the CDR3 is TGTGCCAGCAGTTCAGGGTTTCGGACCCAGTACTTC.

This clone came up once. This chain joins TRBV6-1 and TRBJ1-5, with D unclear. CDR1 MNHNS and CDR2 SASEGT come from the germline V gene. V gave up 2 bases and J gave up 2 bases, with 7 bases separating them. The CDR3 extends over 14 amino acids. Written as DNA, the CDR3 is TGTGCCAGCAGTGAACGGGGTGGCAATCAGCCCCAGCATTTT. It specifies CASSERGGNQPQHF.

V gene TRBV2 combines with J gene TRBJ1-3, with a weak D call TRBD1 (6 bases). The CDR3 is 15 residues long. Trimming pared 4 bases from V and 3 bases from J, leaving 13 bases between. The germline CDR1 and CDR2 sequences are SNHLY and FYNNEI. The CDR3 DNA reads as TGTGCCAGCAGTGCCCGACAGGCTATTGGAAACACCATATATTTT. It specifies CASSARQAIGNTIYF.